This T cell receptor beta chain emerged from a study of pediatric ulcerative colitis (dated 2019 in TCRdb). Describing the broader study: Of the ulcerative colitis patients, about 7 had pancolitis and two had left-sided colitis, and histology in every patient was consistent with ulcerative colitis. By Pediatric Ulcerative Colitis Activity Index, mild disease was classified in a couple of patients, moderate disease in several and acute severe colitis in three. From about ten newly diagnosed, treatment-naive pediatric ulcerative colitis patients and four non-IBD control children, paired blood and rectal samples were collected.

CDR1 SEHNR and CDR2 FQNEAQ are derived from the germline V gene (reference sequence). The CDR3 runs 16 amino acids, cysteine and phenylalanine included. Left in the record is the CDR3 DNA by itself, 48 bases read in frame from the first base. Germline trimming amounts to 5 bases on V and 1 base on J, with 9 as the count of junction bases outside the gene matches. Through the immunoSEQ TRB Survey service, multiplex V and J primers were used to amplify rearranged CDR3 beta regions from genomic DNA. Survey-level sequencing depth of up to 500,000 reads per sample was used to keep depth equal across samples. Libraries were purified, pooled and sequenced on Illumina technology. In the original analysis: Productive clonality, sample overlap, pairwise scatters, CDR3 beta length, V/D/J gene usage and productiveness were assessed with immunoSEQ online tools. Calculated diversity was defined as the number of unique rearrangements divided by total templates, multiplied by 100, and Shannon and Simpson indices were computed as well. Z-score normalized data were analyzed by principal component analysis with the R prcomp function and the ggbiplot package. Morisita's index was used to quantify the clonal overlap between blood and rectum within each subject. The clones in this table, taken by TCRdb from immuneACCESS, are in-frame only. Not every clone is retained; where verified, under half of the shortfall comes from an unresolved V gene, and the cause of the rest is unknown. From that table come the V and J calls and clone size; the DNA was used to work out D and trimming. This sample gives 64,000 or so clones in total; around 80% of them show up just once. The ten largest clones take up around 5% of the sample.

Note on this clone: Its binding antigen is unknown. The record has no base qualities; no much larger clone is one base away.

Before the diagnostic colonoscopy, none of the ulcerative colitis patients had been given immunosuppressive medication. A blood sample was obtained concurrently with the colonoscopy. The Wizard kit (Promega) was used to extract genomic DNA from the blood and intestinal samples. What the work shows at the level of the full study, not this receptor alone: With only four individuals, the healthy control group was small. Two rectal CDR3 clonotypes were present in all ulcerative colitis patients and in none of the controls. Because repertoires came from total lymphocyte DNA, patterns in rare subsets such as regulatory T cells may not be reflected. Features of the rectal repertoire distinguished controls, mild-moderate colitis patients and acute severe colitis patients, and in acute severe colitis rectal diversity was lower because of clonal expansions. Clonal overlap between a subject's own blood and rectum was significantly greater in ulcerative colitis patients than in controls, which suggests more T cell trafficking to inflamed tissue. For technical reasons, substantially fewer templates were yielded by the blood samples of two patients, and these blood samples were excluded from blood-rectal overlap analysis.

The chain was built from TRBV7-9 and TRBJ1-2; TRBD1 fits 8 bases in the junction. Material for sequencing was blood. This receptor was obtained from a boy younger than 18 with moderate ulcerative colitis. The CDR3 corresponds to CASSVTGGYLNYGYTF. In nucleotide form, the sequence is TGTGCCAGCAGCGTCACAGGGGGATACCTTAACTATGGCTACACCTTC. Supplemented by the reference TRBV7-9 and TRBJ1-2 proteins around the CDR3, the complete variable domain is DTGVSQNPRHKITKRGQNVTFRCDPISEHNRLYWYRQTLGQGPEFLTYFQNEAQLEKSRLLSDRFSAERPKGSFSTLEIQRTEQGDSAMYLCASSVTGGYLNYGYTFGSGTRLTVV.